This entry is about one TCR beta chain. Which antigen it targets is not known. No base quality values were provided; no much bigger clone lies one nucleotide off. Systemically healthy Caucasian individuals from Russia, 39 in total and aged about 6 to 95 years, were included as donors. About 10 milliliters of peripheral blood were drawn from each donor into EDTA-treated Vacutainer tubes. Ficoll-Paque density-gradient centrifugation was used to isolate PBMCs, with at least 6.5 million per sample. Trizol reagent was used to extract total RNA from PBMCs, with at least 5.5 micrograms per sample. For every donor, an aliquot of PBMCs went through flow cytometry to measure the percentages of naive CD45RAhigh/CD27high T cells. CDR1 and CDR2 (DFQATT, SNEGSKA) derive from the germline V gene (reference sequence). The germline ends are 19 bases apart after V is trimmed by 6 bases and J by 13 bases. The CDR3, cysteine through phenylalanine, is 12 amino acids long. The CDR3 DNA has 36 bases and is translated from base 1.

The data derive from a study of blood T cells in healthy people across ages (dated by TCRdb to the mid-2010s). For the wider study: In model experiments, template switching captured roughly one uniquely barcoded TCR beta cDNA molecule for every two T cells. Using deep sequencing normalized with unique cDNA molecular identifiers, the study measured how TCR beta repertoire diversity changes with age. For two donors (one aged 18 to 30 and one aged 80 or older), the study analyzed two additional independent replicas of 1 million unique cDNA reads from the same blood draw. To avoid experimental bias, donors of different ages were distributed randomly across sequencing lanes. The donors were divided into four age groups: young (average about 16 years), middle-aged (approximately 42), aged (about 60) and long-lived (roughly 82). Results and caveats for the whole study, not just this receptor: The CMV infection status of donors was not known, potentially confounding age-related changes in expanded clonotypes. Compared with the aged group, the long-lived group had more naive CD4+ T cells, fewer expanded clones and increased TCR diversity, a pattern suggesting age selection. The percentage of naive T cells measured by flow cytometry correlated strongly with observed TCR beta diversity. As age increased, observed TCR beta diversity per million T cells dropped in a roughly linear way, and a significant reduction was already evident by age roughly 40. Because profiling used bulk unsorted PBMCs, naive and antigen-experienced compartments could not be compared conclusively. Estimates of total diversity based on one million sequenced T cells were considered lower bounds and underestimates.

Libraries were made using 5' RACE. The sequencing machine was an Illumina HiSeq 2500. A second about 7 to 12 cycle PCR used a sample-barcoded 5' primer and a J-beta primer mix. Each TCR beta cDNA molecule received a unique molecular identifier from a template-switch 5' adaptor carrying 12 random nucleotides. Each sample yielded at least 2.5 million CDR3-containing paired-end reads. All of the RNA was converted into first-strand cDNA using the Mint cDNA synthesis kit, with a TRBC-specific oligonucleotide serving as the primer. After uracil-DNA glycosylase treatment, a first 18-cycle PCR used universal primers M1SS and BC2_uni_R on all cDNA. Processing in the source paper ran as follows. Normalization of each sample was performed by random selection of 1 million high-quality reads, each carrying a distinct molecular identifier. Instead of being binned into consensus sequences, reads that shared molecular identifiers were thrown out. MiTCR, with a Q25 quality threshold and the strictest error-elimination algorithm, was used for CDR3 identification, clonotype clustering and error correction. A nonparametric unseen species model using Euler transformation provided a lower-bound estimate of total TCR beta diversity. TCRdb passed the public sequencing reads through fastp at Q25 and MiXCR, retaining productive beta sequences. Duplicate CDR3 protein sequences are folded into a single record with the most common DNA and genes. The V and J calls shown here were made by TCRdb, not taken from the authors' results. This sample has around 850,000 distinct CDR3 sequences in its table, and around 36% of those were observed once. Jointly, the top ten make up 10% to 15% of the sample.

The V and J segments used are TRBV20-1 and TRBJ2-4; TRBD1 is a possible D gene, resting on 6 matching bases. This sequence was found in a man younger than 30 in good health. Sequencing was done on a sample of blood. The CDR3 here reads CSAIGQLGEQYF. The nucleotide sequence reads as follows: TGCAGTGCCATCGGACAGCTTGGTGAGCAGTACTTC.